Following are 3 T cell receptor beta chains from one sample sequenced in a study of CD8 T cells in ankylosing spondylitis. Overall study findings and caveats: Characteristic of ankylosing spondylitis blood, it appeared, was a TCR beta motif comprising about eight highly homologous variants.

No cognate antigen is known for these TCRs. TCRdb re-derived calls from the 5' RACE reads in MiXCR, one entry per CDR3 protein. Altogether a few hundred thousand distinct CDR3 sequences are present, approximately 17% being singletons, with the ten largest covering around 0.92%. The sequencing sample was made of blood, either unsorted or a sorted T cell fraction (not recorded which). Every receptor here comes from a male donor with ankylosing spondylitis.

The chain joins TRBV9 to TRBJ1-6, with no clear D. This CDR3 contains 16 residues. Germline lookup yields CDR1 SGDLS and CDR2 YYNGEE. Trimming shortened V by 0 bases and J by 6 bases, and 13 bases separated the two germline ends. The CDR3 loop is CASSVEAAPVNSPLHF. The DNA of the CDR3 is TGTGCCAGCAGCGTAGAGGCCGCGCCAGTTAATTCACCCCTCCACTTT.

This clonotype came up a few times. V is TRBV20-1 and J is TRBJ1-2, with D possibly being TRBD1 (5 bases). V was cut by 2 bases and J by 4 bases, with 11 bases left in between. This CDR3 spans 13 amino acids. Germline V CDR1 and CDR2: DFQATT, SNEGSKA (reference sequence). CDR3 sequence (DNA): TGCAGTGCTAGACCACAGGTTGGCTATGGCTACACCTTC. Translated: CSARPQVGYGYTF.

This clonotype was seen many times. This chain uses TRBV2 with TRBJ1-5, with TRBD1 matching 9 bases. V was pared by 8 bases and J by 6 bases, with 14 bases of the junction left unmatched. The CDR3 length is 16 residues. Germline CDR1 reads SNHLY; CDR2 reads FYNNEI. CDR3 nucleotide sequence: TGTGCCAGCCGAAACACCGGGACAGGGTCTAGTCAGCCCCAGCATTTT. Residues: CASRNTGTGSSQPQHF.